Detailed here is one T cell receptor beta chain. This table comes from immunoSEQ multiplex PCR, and its TCRdb copy is limited to in-frame clones, with some not included. This sample has 93,000 or so clones, with about 86% found just once. The data were obtained in a study of T cell clones after liver transplantation. The CDR3 contains 13 residues. The V segment lost 7 bases and the J segment 6 bases; nucleotides outside the gene matches: 8. Germline assignment: CDR1 SGDLS and CDR2 YYNGEE. The material sequenced was CD4+ T cells from blood, taken approximately 50 months after liver transplant. This chain connects TRBV9 to TRBJ1-1; TRBD1 matches 8 bases. This TCR was sampled from a human patient who received a liver transplant. Some T cells may be graft donor cells. CDR3 sequence reads: CASRQGICAEAFF. The CDR3 coding sequence is TGTGCCAGCCGACAGGGGATATGTGCTGAAGCTTTCTTT.